The 8 T cell receptor beta chains reported below all come from one sample, sequenced in a study of blood T cell repertoires in COVID-19. Generated by immunoSEQ multiplex PCR, the TCRdb table keeps only in-frame clones and is missing some. The data contain about 280,000 clones, roughly 87% of them singletons. Sample: peripheral blood. These receptors came from a woman between 50 and 59 years old who had recovered from COVID-19.

The chain links TRBV29-1 to TRBJ2-1, with 10 bases matching TRBD2. V shed 2 bases, J shed 7 bases, and the junction held 8 bases outside the gene matches. The CDR3 runs 15 residues. The V gene's germline CDR1 is SQVTM and CDR2 ANQGSEA. CDR3 coding DNA: TGCAGCGTTGAATCGAGCGGGAGGGCCTGGAATGAGCAGTTCTTC. This encodes CSVESSGRAWNEQFF.

V is TRBV7-2 and J is TRBJ2-6, with TRBD2 matching over 10 bases. The V segment lost 1 base and the J segment 12 bases; nucleotides outside the gene matches: 9. This CDR3 contains 16 residues. CDR1 is SGHTA, CDR2 FQGNSA, per germline. The CDR3 coding sequence is TGTGCCAGCAGCTTAGGTAGCGGGAGGCCCTCGGGCGTCCTGACTTTC. Amino acids: CASSLGSGRPSGVLTF.

V usage is TRBV7-8 and J usage is TRBJ1-5; tentative D call: TRBD1 (5 bases). The germline gives CDR1 SGHVS, CDR2 FQNEAQ. The CDR3 contains 17 residues. V lost 1 base to trimming and J lost 2 bases, with 15 bases between them. CDR3 loop: CASSLVTAGEGNQPQHF. CDR3 coding DNA: TGTGCCAGCAGCTTAGTGACAGCGGGGGAGGGCAATCAGCCCCAGCATTTT. Variable domain in full (rest from reference TRBV7-8 and TRBJ1-5): GAGVSQSPRYKVAKRGQDVALRCDPISGHVSLFWYQQALGQGPEFLTYFQNEAQLDKSGLPSDRFFAERPEGSVSTLKIQRTQQEDSAVYLCASSLVTAGEGNQPQHFGDGTRLSIL.

This chain links TRBV4-3 with TRBJ2-7, with a weak D call TRBD2 (7 bases). The V and J ends lost 0 bases and 6 bases respectively, with 18 bases between them. This CDR3 has 16 residues. The germline CDR1 and CDR2 sequences are LGHNA and YSLEER. The CDR3 DNA follows: TGCGCCAGCAGCCAAGATGGCGGGGGCCAAAGGACCGAGCAGTACTTC. It encodes CASSQDGGGQRTEQYF.

J is TRBJ1-2 and V is TRBV5-1, with 9 bases lining up with TRBD1. The trim removed 4 bases at V and 4 bases at J, leaving 8 bases unmatched. Germline lookup yields CDR1 SGHRS and CDR2 YFSETQ. There are 15 residues in the CDR3. The CDR3: CASSIRGQGIYGYTF. CDR3 bases: TGCGCCAGCAGCATAAGGGGACAGGGAATCTATGGCTACACCTTC.

V gene TRBV28 combines with J gene TRBJ2-5; the D gene is possibly TRBD2 (6 bases). CDR1 is MDHEN and CDR2 is SYDVKM in the germline V gene. V gave up 3 bases and J gave up 5 bases, with 13 bases separating them. This CDR3 is 14 amino acids long. The CDR3 coding sequence is TGTGCCAGCAGTTTTGGCGGGGCCAGCGAGACCCAGTACTTC. This translates into CASSFGGASETQYF.

The V call is TRBV5-1, the J call TRBJ2-5; D remains ambiguous. CDR3 length equals 13 residues. Germline V CDR1 and CDR2: SGHRS, YFSETQ. V was shortened by 0 bases and J by 5 bases, with 8 bases between the two germline ends. This CDR3 is CASSLGQLETQYF. CDR3 sequence (DNA): TGCGCCAGCAGCTTGGGACAATTGGAGACCCAGTACTTC.

The chain has TRBV19 and TRBJ2-5, with 7 positions matching TRBD2. With V trimmed by 5 bases and J by 2 bases, 8 bases remained unmatched. This CDR3 comprises 15 residues. Germline V lookup: CDR1 LNHDA, CDR2 SQIVND (reference sequence). DNA of the CDR3: TGTGCCAGTAGTCTTCGTGGCGGGGGACAAGAGACCCAGTACTTC. It codes for CASSLRGGGQETQYF.